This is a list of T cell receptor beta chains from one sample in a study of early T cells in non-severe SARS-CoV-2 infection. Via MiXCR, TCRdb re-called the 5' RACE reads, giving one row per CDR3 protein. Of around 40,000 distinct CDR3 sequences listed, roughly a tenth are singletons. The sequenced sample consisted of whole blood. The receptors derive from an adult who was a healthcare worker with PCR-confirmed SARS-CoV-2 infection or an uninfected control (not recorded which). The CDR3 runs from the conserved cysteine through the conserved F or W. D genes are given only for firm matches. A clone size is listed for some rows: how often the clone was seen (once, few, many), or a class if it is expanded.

cdr3_aa: CASSLRQSNTEAFF; cdr3_nt: TGTGCCAGCAGTTTAAGACAATCGAACACTGAAGCTTTCTTT; clone_size: many; v_call: TRBV12-3/TRBV12-4; j_call: TRBJ1-1; d_call: .
cdr3_aa: CASSSTANYGYTF; cdr3_nt: TGTGCCAGCAGCTCGACAGCTAACTATGGCTACACCTTC; clone_size: many; v_call: TRBV7-6; j_call: TRBJ1-2; d_call: .
cdr3_aa: CASSYDSSDRGQPQHF; cdr3_nt: TGTGCCAGCAGTTACGACAGCTCGGACAGGGGCCAGCCCCAGCATTTT; clone_size: .; v_call: TRBV6-6; j_call: TRBJ1-5; d_call: TRBD1
cdr3_aa: CASSYEQGEEFPNTDTQYF; cdr3_nt: TGTGCCAGCAGTTACGAGCAGGGAGAAGAGTTCCCTAACACAGATACGCAGTATTTT; clone_size: .; v_call: TRBV6-2/TRBV6-3; j_call: TRBJ2-3; d_call: .
cdr3_aa: CASSYRGVQGTKYEQYF; cdr3_nt: TGTGCCAGCAGTTACCGGGGGGTGCAGGGGACTAAGTACGAGCAGTACTTC; clone_size: few; v_call: TRBV6-5; j_call: TRBJ2-7; d_call: .
cdr3_aa: CASSLGVKVDKNIQYF; cdr3_nt: TGCGCCAGCAGCTTAGGCGTGAAGGTAGACAAAAACATTCAGTACTTC; clone_size: many; v_call: TRBV5-1; j_call: TRBJ2-4; d_call: .
cdr3_aa: CASSLTTGTGATF; cdr3_nt: TGTGCCAGCAGCTTAACGACCGGGACAGGGGCCACCTTC; clone_size: many; v_call: TRBV7-9; j_call: TRBJ1-2; d_call: TRBD1
cdr3_aa: CASSIAGQSTDTQYF; cdr3_nt: TGTGCCAGCAGTATAGCGGGCCAATCCACAGATACGCAGTATTTT; clone_size: many; v_call: TRBV6-1; j_call: TRBJ2-3; d_call: TRBD2
cdr3_aa: CASSLRQGIHEQYF; cdr3_nt: TGTGCCAGCAGCTTAAGACAGGGTATACACGAGCAGTACTTC; clone_size: many; v_call: TRBV7-2; j_call: TRBJ2-7; d_call: TRBD1
cdr3_aa: CASSQGGGADNEQFF; cdr3_nt: TGCGCCAGCAGCCAAGGGGGCGGGGCGGACAATGAGCAGTTCTTC; clone_size: few; v_call: TRBV4-3; j_call: TRBJ2-1; d_call: .
cdr3_aa: CASSQTGEQYF; cdr3_nt: TGTGCCAGCAGTCAGACAGGGGAGCAGTACTTC; clone_size: .; v_call: TRBV6-6; j_call: TRBJ2-7; d_call: TRBD1
cdr3_aa: CASSRGDSGTDTQYF; cdr3_nt: TGTGCCAGCTCGCGCGGGGACAGCGGCACAGATACGCAGTATTTT; clone_size: many; v_call: TRBV18; j_call: TRBJ2-3; d_call: .
cdr3_aa: CASSLASGNYNEQFF; cdr3_nt: TGCGCCAGCAGCTTGGCTAGCGGGAACTACAATGAGCAGTTCTTC; clone_size: .; v_call: TRBV5-1; j_call: TRBJ2-1; d_call: TRBD2
cdr3_aa: CASSLGAGRNTEAFF; cdr3_nt: TGTGCCAGCAGCTTAGGGGCCGGGAGGAACACTGAAGCTTTCTTT; clone_size: .; v_call: TRBV11-2; j_call: TRBJ1-1; d_call: .
cdr3_aa: CASTPRSGGADTQYF; cdr3_nt: TGTGCCAGCACCCCACGGTCGGGGGGAGCAGATACGCAGTATTTT; clone_size: many; v_call: TRBV6-6; j_call: TRBJ2-3; d_call: TRBD2
cdr3_aa: CASSSRTSYEQYF; cdr3_nt: TGTGCCAGCAGCTCTCGGACATCCTACGAGCAGTACTTC; clone_size: many; v_call: TRBV7-6; j_call: TRBJ2-7; d_call: .
cdr3_aa: CASSFTGTPYEQYF; cdr3_nt: TGTGCCAGCAGTTTTACAGGCACGCCCTACGAGCAGTACTTC; clone_size: .; v_call: TRBV12-3/TRBV12-4; j_call: TRBJ2-7; d_call: .
cdr3_aa: CASSLTTGDGYTF; cdr3_nt: TGTGCCAGCAGCTTGACTACCGGTGATGGCTACACCTTC; clone_size: .; v_call: TRBV5-5; j_call: TRBJ1-2; d_call: .
cdr3_aa: CASSPHRDFSPLHF; cdr3_nt: TGTGCCAGCAGCCCCCATCGGGATTTTTCACCCCTCCACTTT; clone_size: .; v_call: TRBV5-6; j_call: TRBJ1-6; d_call: .
cdr3_aa: CASRSTVSYGYTF; cdr3_nt: TGTGCCAGCAGGAGCACGGTTAGCTATGGCTACACCTTC; clone_size: .; v_call: TRBV7-9; j_call: TRBJ1-2; d_call: .
cdr3_aa: CASSTDGRPYNEQFF; cdr3_nt: TGTGCCAGTAGTACCGACGGCAGGCCTTACAATGAGCAGTTCTTC; clone_size: many; v_call: TRBV19; j_call: TRBJ2-1; d_call: .
cdr3_aa: CASSEGQDEQFF; cdr3_nt: TGTGCCAGCAGTGAAGGACAGGATGAGCAGTTCTTC; clone_size: .; v_call: TRBV6-1; j_call: TRBJ2-1; d_call: .
cdr3_aa: CASSSGQGAGYGYTF; cdr3_nt: TGTGCCAGCAGCTCCGGACAGGGGGCAGGCTATGGCTACACCTTC; clone_size: .; v_call: TRBV7-6; j_call: TRBJ1-2; d_call: TRBD1
cdr3_aa: CSARAGLNIQYF; cdr3_nt: TGCAGTGCTAGAGCGGGTCTAAACATTCAGTACTTC; clone_size: many; v_call: TRBV20-1; j_call: TRBJ2-4; d_call: .
cdr3_aa: CASSLEDRVGFF; cdr3_nt: TGTGCCAGCAGCTTGGAAGACAGGGTAGGGTTCTTC; clone_size: many; v_call: TRBV5-4; j_call: TRBJ2-1; d_call: TRBD1
cdr3_aa: CASSRITTGIGNTIYF; cdr3_nt: TGTGCCAGCAGTCGGATAACGACAGGGATTGGAAACACCATATATTTT; clone_size: few; v_call: TRBV12-3/TRBV12-4; j_call: TRBJ1-3; d_call: TRBD1
cdr3_aa: CASSPRTQGTIIGSPLHF; cdr3_nt: TGTGCCAGCAGCCCGCGAACACAGGGTACTATAATTGGTTCACCCCTCCACTTT; clone_size: many; v_call: TRBV7-6; j_call: TRBJ1-6; d_call: .
cdr3_aa: CASSFHATRNEQFF; cdr3_nt: TGTGCCAGCAGTTTCCACGCGACAAGAAATGAGCAGTTCTTC; clone_size: .; v_call: TRBV27; j_call: TRBJ2-1; d_call: .
cdr3_aa: CASSSRGPNYGYTF; cdr3_nt: TGCGCCAGCAGCTCCAGGGGGCCTAACTATGGCTACACCTTC; clone_size: .; v_call: TRBV5-1; j_call: TRBJ1-2; d_call: TRBD1
cdr3_aa: CASSLRTEEAFF; cdr3_nt: TGTGCCAGCAGCCTCCGGACAGAAGAAGCTTTCTTT; clone_size: few; v_call: TRBV7-8; j_call: TRBJ1-1; d_call: .
cdr3_aa: CASSGIGGKLFF; cdr3_nt: TGTGCCAGCAGTGGCATAGGAGGGAAACTGTTTTTT; clone_size: few; v_call: TRBV6-1; j_call: TRBJ1-4; d_call: .
cdr3_aa: CASSVKADSEQYF; cdr3_nt: TGTGCCAGCAGCGTAAAGGCAGACTCCGAGCAGTACTTC; clone_size: many; v_call: TRBV7-2; j_call: TRBJ2-7; d_call: .
cdr3_aa: CASSIGGVTYGYTF; cdr3_nt: TGTGCCAGTAGTATTGGAGGGGTAACTTATGGCTACACCTTC; clone_size: .; v_call: TRBV19; j_call: TRBJ1-2; d_call: .
cdr3_aa: CASSPDRVRNEQYF; cdr3_nt: TGTGCCAGCAGCCCCGACAGGGTAAGAAACGAGCAGTACTTC; clone_size: few; v_call: TRBV7-8; j_call: TRBJ2-7; d_call: TRBD1
cdr3_aa: CASNAWGIYYGYTF; cdr3_nt: TGTGCCAGTAACGCATGGGGCATTTACTATGGCTACACCTTC; clone_size: many; v_call: TRBV19; j_call: TRBJ1-2; d_call: .